The 13 T cell receptor beta chains listed next were all sequenced from one sample in a study of human T cells and chemical hapten exposure. TCRdb reprocessed the RACE reads with MiXCR, giving one entry per CDR3 protein. The profile shows about 190,000 distinct CDR3 sequences, about 25% of them singletons. The time point was: patch test 3, about 24 weeks after DPC sensitization. Described treatment: therapeutic diphenylcyclopropenone sensitization with weekly scalp DPC. The sample was whole blood, taken in connection with sensitization to the hapten diphenylcyclopropenone (DPC). These receptors were taken from a woman in her forties with alopecia areata. Some clones in this sample may be carry-over from other donors' samples.

This clonotype was observed once. This chain uses TRBV28 with TRBJ2-3, with a possible D match to TRBD2 (5 bases). From germline, CDR1 is MDHEN and CDR2 SYDVKM. Trimming cost V 2 bases and J 14 bases, with 14 bases left between them. The CDR3 loop spans 12 amino acids. CDR3 residues: CASSLGRASWYF. The DNA of the CDR3 is TGTGCCAGCAGTTTAGGAAGGGCTAGCTGGTATTTT.

This clonotype was seen more than once but under ten times. The chain joins TRBV6-2 or TRBV6-3 to TRBJ2-7; 7 bases line up with TRBD1. The CDR3 runs to 15 residues. Germline CDR1 reads MNHEY; CDR2 reads SVGEGT. V shed 0 bases, J shed 2 bases, and the junction held 4 bases outside the gene matches. The CDR3 DNA reads TGTGCCAGCAGTTACTCGAACAGGGGCCCCTACGAGCAGTACTTC. Protein: CASSYSNRGPYEQYF.

This chain connects TRBV6-2 or TRBV6-3 to TRBJ1-1; TRBD1 is a possible D gene (5 bases). V lost 7 bases to trimming and J lost 4 bases, with 10 bases between them. Germline assignment: CDR1 MNHEY and CDR2 SVGEGT. The CDR3 length is 12 residues. CDR3 nucleotide sequence: TGTGCCAGCAATCAGGGACCCACTGAAGCTTTCTTT. Protein product: CASNQGPTEAFF.

The V gene is TRBV5-5, the J gene TRBJ1-1; D uncertain. Trimming removed 1 base at V and 7 bases at J, with 11 bases between. The V gene's germline CDR1 is SGHKS and CDR2 YYEKEE (reference sequence). CDR3 size: 13 residues. DNA for the CDR3: TGTGCCAGCAGCTTGTTAGGTTCGGGTGAAGCTTTCTTT. It is translated as CASSLLGSGEAFF.

The genes are TRBV28 and TRBJ2-5; perhaps TRBD1 as D (5 bases). The CDR3 covers 14 residues. Germline CDR1 reads MDHEN; CDR2 reads SYDVKM. Trimming shortened V by 5 bases and J by 2 bases, and 12 bases separated the two germline ends. The CDR3 region has the DNA TGTGCCAGCAGTGACCGCCGACAGCAAGAGACCCAGTACTTC. This codes for CASSDRRQQETQYF.

The V gene is TRBV7-9, the J gene TRBJ2-2, with 8 bases identical to TRBD2. The junction had 7 bases not matched to a gene; V was cut back by 5 bases and J by 5 bases. The CDR3 runs 15 residues. Looked up from germline, CDR1 is SEHNR and CDR2 is FQNEAQ (reference sequence). This CDR3 is CASSPAGDGTGELFF. In DNA, the CDR3 is TGTGCCAGCAGCCCAGCGGGAGACGGGACCGGGGAGCTGTTTTTT.

This clonotype was counted only a few times. This chain connects TRBV7-2 to TRBJ1-2; D perhaps matches TRBD1 (5 bases). CDR1 and CDR2 from the germline V gene are SGHTA and FQGNSA. Trimming shortened V by 5 bases and J by 8 bases, and 12 bases separated the two germline ends. The length of the CDR3 is 12 residues. The CDR3 DNA sequence: TGTGCCAGCAGCGTGGGACCCCTCGGCTACACCTTC. Translating it yields CASSVGPLGYTF.

This clonotype was observed a few times. The rearrangement uses TRBV27 and TRBJ2-1, with TRBD2 matching over 12 bases. Germline V lookup: CDR1 MNHEY, CDR2 SMNVEV (reference sequence). J was trimmed by 2 bases and V by 5 bases; bases with no gene match: 13. The CDR3 contains 19 residues. The DNA of the CDR3 is TGTGCCAGCAGTCCACTAGCGGGAGGCCCCGGACCCACCTACAATGAGCAGTTCTTC. It is translated as CASSPLAGGPGPTYNEQFF.

The CDR3 nucleotides are TGTGCCAGCAGCTTGACCCCGACAGGGTCGGGTGAAGCTTTCTTT. Protein sequence: CASSLTPTGSGEAFF. V usage is TRBV5-5 and J usage is TRBJ1-1; 7 bases align to TRBD1. CDR1 is SGHKS and CDR2 is YYEKEE in the germline V gene (reference sequence). Unmatched junction bases numbered 10, after V lost 1 base and J lost 7 bases. The CDR3 extends over 15 amino acids.

The rearrangement joins TRBV6-2 or TRBV6-3 to TRBJ2-1, with D possibly being TRBD1 or TRBD2 (5 bases each). This CDR3 has 17 amino acids. Germline CDR1 MNHEY, CDR2 SVGEGT. V was clipped by 7 bases and J by 3 bases, with 22 bases between them. As DNA, the CDR3 is TGTGCCAGCACTTTGATGTCGGGGCGTCGCCTCTACAATGAGCAGTTCTTC. Translated, it gives CASTLMSGRRLYNEQFF.

Ten or more counts support this clonotype. This chain joins TRBV29-1 and TRBJ1-1, with D unresolved. Germline V lookup: CDR1 SQVTM, CDR2 ANQGSEA. V lost 6 bases and J 3 bases, leaving 17 bases between the germline ends. The CDR3 is made up of 14 amino acids. CDR3 bases: TGCAGCGTCACTTATGGTGCTTGGGACACTGAAGCTTTCTTT. Protein product: CSVTYGAWDTEAFF. The full variable domain, completed using reference TRBV29-1 and TRBJ1-1, is SAVISQKPSRDICQRGTSLTIQCQVDSQVTMMFWYRQQPGQSLTLIATANQGSEATYESGFVIDKFPISRPNLTFSTLTVSNMSPEDSSIYLCSVTYGAWDTEAFFGQGTRLTVV.

The rearrangement links TRBV28 to TRBJ1-6, with TRBD1 matching 10 bases. The V gene's germline CDR1 is MDHEN and CDR2 SYDVKM. J was trimmed by 7 bases and V by 2 bases; bases with no gene match: 2. This CDR3 has 15 residues. The CDR3 sequence: CASSLTGQGNSPLHF. DNA for the CDR3: TGTGCCAGCAGTTTAACGGGACAGGGGAATTCACCCCTCCACTTT.

Worth noting for this clonotype: An end of the junction differs from the germline gene, which may be a read error. This rearrangement joins TRBV27 to TRBJ2-3; tentatively, D is TRBD2 (6 bases). Per germline, CDR1 MNHEY and CDR2 SMNVEV (reference sequence). The CDR3 is made up of 14 amino acids. The DNA of the CDR3 is TGTGCCAGCAGTTTGGCGGGAACCCCCCAAATAAAGACTTTT. This codes for CASSLAGTPQIKTF.